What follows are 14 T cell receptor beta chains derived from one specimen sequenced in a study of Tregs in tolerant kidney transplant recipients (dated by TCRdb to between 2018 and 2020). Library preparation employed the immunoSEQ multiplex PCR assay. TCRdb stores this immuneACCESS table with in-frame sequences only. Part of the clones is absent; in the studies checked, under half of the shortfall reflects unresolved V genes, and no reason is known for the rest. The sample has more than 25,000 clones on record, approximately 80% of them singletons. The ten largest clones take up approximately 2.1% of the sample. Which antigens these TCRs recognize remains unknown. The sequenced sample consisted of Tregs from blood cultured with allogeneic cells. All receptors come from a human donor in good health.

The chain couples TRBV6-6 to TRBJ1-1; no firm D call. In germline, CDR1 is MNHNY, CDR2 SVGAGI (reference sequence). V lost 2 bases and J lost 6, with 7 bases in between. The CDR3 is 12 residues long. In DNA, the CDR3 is TGTGCCAGCAGTTACCCCGAACCTGAAGCTTTCTTT. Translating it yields CASSYPEPEAFF.

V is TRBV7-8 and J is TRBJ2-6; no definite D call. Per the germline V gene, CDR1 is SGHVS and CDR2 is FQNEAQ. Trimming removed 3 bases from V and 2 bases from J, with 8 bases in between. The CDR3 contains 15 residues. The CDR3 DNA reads TGTGCCAGCAGCTTCAAGGATCCTGGGGCCAACGTCCTGACTTTC. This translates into CASSFKDPGANVLTF.

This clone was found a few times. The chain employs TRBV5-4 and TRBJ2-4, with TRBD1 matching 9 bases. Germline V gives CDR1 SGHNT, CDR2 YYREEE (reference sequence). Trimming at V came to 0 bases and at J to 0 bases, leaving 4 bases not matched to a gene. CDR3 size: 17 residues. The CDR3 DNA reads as TGTGCCAGCAGCTTGGAGCCGGGACAGGGAGCCAAAAACATTCAGTACTTC. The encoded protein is CASSLEPGQGAKNIQYF.

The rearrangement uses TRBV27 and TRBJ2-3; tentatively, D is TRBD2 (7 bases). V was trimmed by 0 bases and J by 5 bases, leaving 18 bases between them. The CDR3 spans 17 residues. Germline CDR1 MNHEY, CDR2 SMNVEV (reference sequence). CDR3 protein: CASSLSGGAHFLDTQYF. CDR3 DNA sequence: TGTGCCAGCAGTTTATCGGGGGGGGCGCATTTTTTAGATACGCAGTATTTT.

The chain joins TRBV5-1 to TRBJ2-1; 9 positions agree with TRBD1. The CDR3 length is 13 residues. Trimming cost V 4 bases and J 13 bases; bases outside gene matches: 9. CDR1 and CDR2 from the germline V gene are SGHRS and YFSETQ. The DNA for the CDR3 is TGCGCCAGCAGCCGGGGACAGGGCGGTGATCAGTTCTTC. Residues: CASSRGQGGDQFF.

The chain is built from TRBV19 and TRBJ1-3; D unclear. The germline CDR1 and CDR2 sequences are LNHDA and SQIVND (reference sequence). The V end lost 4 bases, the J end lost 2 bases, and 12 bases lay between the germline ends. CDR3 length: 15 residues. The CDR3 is CASSTDIPPGNTIYF. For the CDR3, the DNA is TGTGCCAGTAGTACTGACATCCCACCTGGAAACACCATATATTTT.

CDR3 nucleotide sequence: TGTGCCTGGACCATAAAAGGGACGGCCCAAGAGACCCAGTACTTC. This codes for CAWTIKGTAQETQYF. The V gene is TRBV30, the J gene TRBJ2-5; D is possibly TRBD1 or TRBD2 (5 bases each). The CDR3 extends over 15 amino acids. Germline V gene data show CDR1 as GTSNPN and CDR2 as SVGIG (reference sequence). V was pared by 4 bases and J by 1 base, with 16 bases between.

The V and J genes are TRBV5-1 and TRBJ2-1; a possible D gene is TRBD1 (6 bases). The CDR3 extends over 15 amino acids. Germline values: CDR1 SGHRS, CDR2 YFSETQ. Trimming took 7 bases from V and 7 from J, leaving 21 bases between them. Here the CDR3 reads CASGFTGPSNNEQFF. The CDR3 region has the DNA TGCGCCAGCGGTTTCACAGGGCCCTCGAATAATGAGCAGTTCTTC.

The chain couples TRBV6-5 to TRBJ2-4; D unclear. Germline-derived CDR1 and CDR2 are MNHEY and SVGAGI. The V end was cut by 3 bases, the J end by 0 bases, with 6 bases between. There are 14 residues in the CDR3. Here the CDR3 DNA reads TGTGCCAGCAGTTATGCGGTAGCCAAAAACATTCAGTACTTC. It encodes CASSYAVAKNIQYF.

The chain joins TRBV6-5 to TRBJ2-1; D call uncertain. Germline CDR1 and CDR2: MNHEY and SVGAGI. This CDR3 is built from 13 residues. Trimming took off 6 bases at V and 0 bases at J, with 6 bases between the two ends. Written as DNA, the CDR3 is TGTGCCAGCAGCCCCCGCTCCTACAATGAGCAGTTCTTC. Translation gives CASSPRSYNEQFF.

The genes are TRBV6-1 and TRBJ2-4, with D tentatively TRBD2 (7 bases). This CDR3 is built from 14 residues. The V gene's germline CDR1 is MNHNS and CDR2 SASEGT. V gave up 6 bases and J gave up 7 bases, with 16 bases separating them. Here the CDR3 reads CASSVTGRDNIQYF. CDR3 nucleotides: TGTGCCAGCAGCGTTACAGGGAGGGATAACATTCAGTACTTC.

The DNA of the CDR3 is TGCGCCAGCAGCCAAGTGGATCTAGGGTTTGTCAATTCACCCCTCCACTTT. Its protein is CASSQVDLGFVNSPLHF. The chain links TRBV4-1 to TRBJ1-6; D is ambiguous. Germline V CDR1 and CDR2: MGHRA, YSYEKL. This CDR3 is built from 17 residues. Trimming removed 1 base from V and 7 bases from J, with 17 bases in between.

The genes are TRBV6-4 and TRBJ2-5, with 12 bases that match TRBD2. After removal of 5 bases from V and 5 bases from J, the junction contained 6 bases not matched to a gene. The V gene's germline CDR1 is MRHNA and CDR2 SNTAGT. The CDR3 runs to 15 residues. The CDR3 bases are TGTGCCAGCAGTCGACTAGCGGGAGATATGGAGACCCAGTACTTC. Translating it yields CASSRLAGDMETQYF.

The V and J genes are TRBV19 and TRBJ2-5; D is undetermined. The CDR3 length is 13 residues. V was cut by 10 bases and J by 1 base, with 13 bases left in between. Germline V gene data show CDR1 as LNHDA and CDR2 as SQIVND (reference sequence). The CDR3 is CATSVAVQETQYF. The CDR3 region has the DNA TGTGCCACCTCCGTGGCAGTCCAAGAGACCCAGTACTTC.